A single sample gave rise to the 3 T cell receptor beta chains below, sequenced in a study of blood T cell repertoires in COVID-19. This table comes from immunoSEQ multiplex PCR, and its TCRdb copy is limited to in-frame clones, with some not included. Counted here are about 50,000 clones, roughly 91% occurring once; the ten biggest clones make up 25% to 35%. The sequencing sample was made of peripheral blood. These receptors originate from a human donor in a cohort sampled during active COVID-19.

The chain employs TRBV28 and TRBJ2-7, with D possibly TRBD1 on 6 matching bases. V lost 5 bases, J lost 2 bases, and 10 bases lay in between. This CDR3 has 13 amino acids. Per germline, CDR1 MDHEN and CDR2 SYDVKM. The CDR3 loop reads CASSGQRPYEQYF. CDR3 in DNA: TGTGCCAGCAGTGGACAGCGTCCCTACGAGCAGTACTTC.

The chain recombines TRBV5-6 with TRBJ2-7; no clear D. CDR1 and CDR2 from the germline V gene are SGHDT and YYEEEE. Trimming took 0 bases from V and 9 from J, leaving 16 bases between them. The CDR3 has 14 residues. CDR3 sequence reads: CASSLAGEAAAQYV. The CDR3 nucleotides read TGTGCCAGCAGCTTGGCCGGCGAGGCCGCCGCGCAGTACGTC.

This clone has only one observation. The genes are TRBV24-1 and TRBJ2-5, with 11 bases lining up with TRBD2. V trimming: 3 bases; J trimming: 2 bases; junction bases outside the gene matches: 4. The CDR3 covers 16 residues. Germline V CDR1 and CDR2: KGHDR, SFDVKD. The CDR3 region is CATSDPGLAEQETQYF. CDR3 DNA sequence: TGTGCCACCAGTGATCCGGGACTAGCGGAGCAAGAGACCCAGTACTTC.